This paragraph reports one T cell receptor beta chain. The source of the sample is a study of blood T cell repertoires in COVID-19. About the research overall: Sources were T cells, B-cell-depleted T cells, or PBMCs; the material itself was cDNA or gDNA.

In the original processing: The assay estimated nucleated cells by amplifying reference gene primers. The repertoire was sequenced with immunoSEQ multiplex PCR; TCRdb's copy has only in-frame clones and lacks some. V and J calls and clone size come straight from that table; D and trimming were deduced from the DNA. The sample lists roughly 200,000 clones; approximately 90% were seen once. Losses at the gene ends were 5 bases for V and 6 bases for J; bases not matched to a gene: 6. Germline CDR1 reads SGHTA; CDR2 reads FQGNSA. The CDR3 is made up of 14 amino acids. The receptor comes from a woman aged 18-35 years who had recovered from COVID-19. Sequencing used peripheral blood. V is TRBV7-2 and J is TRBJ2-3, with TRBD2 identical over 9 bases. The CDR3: CASSTGLASDTQYF. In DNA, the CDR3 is TGTGCCAGCAGCACGGGACTAGCTTCGGATACGCAGTATTTT.